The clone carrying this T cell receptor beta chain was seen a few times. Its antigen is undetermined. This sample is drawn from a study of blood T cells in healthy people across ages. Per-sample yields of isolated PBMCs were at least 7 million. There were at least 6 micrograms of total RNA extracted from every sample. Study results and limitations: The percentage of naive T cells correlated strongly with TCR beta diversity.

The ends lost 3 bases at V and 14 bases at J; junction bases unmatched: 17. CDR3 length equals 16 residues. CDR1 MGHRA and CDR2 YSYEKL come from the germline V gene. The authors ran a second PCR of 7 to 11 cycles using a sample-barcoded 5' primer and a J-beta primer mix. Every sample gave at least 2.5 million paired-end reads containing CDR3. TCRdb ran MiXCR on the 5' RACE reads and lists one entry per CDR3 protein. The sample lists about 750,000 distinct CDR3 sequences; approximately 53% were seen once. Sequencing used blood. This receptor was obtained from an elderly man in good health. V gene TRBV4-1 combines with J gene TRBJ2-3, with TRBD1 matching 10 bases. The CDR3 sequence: CASSQADRGNVGYAYF. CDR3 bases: TGCGCCAGCAGCCAGGCGGACAGGGGGAACGTTGGATACGCGTATTTT.